This TCR beta chain was sequenced for a study of T cell clonotyping in hematopoietic cell transplantation. General observations from the study: Recipient TCR diversity dropped after transplant; expanded clonotypes rose from day 30 to 180. Without cell sorting, CD4 versus CD8 contributions remain unresolved.

As for this clone: The antigen is not known.

The data were produced by immunoSEQ multiplex PCR, yet TCRdb's version contains in-frame clones alone and is incomplete. The profile shows 17,000 or so clones, around 90% of them singletons. The sequence was collected from a man between 40 and 49 years old in good health. Some clones in this sample may be carry-over from other donors' samples. The sample comprised peripheral blood mononuclear cells.

In DNA, the CDR3 is TGCGCCAGCAGCCTCGGGACAGGGAACTACGAGCAGTACTTC. Translation gives CASSLGTGNYEQYF. The chain links TRBV4-3 to TRBJ2-7, with 9 positions matching TRBD1. The CDR3 is made up of 14 amino acids. The germline CDR1 and CDR2 sequences are LGHNA and YSLEER. Trimming at V came to 4 bases and at J to 3 bases, leaving 4 bases not matched to a gene.